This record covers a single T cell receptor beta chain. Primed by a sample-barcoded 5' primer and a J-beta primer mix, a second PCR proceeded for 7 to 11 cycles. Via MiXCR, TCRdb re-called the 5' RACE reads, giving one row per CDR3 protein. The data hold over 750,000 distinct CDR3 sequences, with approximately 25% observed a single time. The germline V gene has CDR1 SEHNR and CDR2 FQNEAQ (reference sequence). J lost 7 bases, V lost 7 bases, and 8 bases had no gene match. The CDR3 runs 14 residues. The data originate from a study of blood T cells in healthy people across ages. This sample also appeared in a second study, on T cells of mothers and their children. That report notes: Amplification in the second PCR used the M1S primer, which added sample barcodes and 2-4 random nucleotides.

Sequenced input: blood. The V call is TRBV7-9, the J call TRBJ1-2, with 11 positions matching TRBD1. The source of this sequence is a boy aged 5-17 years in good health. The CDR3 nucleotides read TGTGCCAGCAACTGGGACAGGGGGTCTGGTGGCTACACCTTC. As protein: CASNWDRGSGGYTF.